This TCR beta chain was captured in a study of blood T cell repertoires in COVID-19. Some clones are missing from TCRdb's copy, which holds only in-frame ones; the method was immunoSEQ multiplex PCR. The sample shows roughly 500,000 clones, approximately 92% of them seen only once. This CDR3 has 14 residues. Germline V gene sequence: CDR1 SGHNT, CDR2 YYREEE (reference sequence). Losses at the gene ends were 4 bases for V and 5 bases for J; bases not matched to a gene: 8. The gene calls are TRBV5-4 and TRBJ2-7; the match to TRBD2 covers 8 bases. The sample was peripheral blood. This sequence was found in a man younger than 30 with COVID-19, enrolled during active disease. This chain's CDR3 is CASSVTGTSNEQYF. CDR3 in DNA: TGTGCCAGCAGCGTAACCGGGACTAGTAACGAGCAGTACTTC.